These 23 T cell receptor beta chains were sequenced from one sample in a study of TIL therapy for anti-PD-1-resistant metastatic lung cancer. Stated time point: pre-treatment sample, taken before nivolumab and TIL therapy. The immunoSEQ assay was v3. Assay: immunoSEQ multiplex PCR; the TCRdb copy retains only in-frame clones and omits some. The sample records about 55,000 clones, approximately 78% being singletons. This material consisted of blood, taken at baseline. All receptors come from a person aged 25-80 years with non-small cell lung cancer.

This clone came up a few times. V and J are TRBV28 and TRBJ1-3; unclear D gene. The CDR3 length is 16 residues. Trimming shortened V by 4 bases and J by 1 base, and 14 bases separated the two germline ends. From germline, CDR1 is MDHEN and CDR2 SYDVKM. The CDR3 bases are TGTGCCAGCAGTTCCCTCCGGGGTCCGTCTGGAAACACCATATATTTT. Translating it yields CASSSLRGPSGNTIYF.

The V and J genes are TRBV6-2 or TRBV6-3 and TRBJ2-2, with 9 bases identical to TRBD2. The J segment lost 0 bases and the V segment lost 5 bases, leaving 13 bases of the junction unmatched. CDR1 MNHEY and CDR2 SVGEGT come from the germline V gene. The CDR3 has 19 amino acids. The CDR3 coding sequence is TGTGCCAGCAGTCGCGGACTAGCGACCCAATTCGCGAACACCGGGGAGCTGTTTTTT. Residues: CASSRGLATQFANTGELFF.

The chain is built from TRBV15 and TRBJ2-1; possibly TRBD2 for D (6 bases). The CDR3 extends over 12 amino acids. The germline V gene encodes CDR1 LNHNV and CDR2 YYDKDF (reference sequence). Trimming took off 5 bases at V and 4 bases at J, with 6 bases between the two ends. CDR3 amino acids: CATSGLYNEQFF. Here the CDR3 DNA reads TGTGCCACCAGCGGACTATACAATGAGCAGTTCTTC. Using reference TRBV15 and TRBJ2-1 for the parts outside the CDR3, the full variable domain is DAMVIQNPRYQVTQFGKPVTLSCSQTLNHNVMYWYQQKSSQAPKLLFHYYDKDFNNEADTPDNFQSRRPNTSFCFLDIRSPGLGDTAMYLCATSGLYNEQFFGPGTRLTVL.

J is TRBJ1-1 and V is TRBV7-2; D is perhaps TRBD1 (5 bases). The CDR3 is 14 residues long. CDR1 SGHTA and CDR2 FQGNSA come from the germline V gene. The V and J ends lost 2 bases and 4 bases respectively, with 11 bases between them. The CDR3 bases are TGTGCCAGCAGCTTAAATAGGGGACCCACTGAAGCTTTCTTT. Protein product: CASSLNRGPTEAFF.

The rearrangement uses TRBV15 and TRBJ1-6; D gene ambiguous. The CDR3 runs to 14 residues. Trimming took 4 bases from V and 10 from J, leaving 14 bases between them. Germline V gene data show CDR1 as LNHNV and CDR2 as YYDKDF (reference sequence). CDR3 loop: CATSKLRGRSPLHF. In DNA form, the CDR3 reads TGTGCCACCAGCAAGTTGAGAGGACGGTCACCCCTCCACTTT.

This clone was picked up a small number of times. Written as DNA, the CDR3 is TGTGCCAGCTCACTACCGACAGGCGCCCTTGACGGCTACACCTTC. Amino acid sequence: CASSLPTGALDGYTF. This chain connects TRBV18 to TRBJ1-2; TRBD1 is a possible D gene (6 bases). Deletions cut 4 bases from V and 8 bases from J, with 20 bases between. Per the germline V gene, CDR1 is KGHSH and CDR2 is LQKENI. CDR3 length equals 15 residues.

The chain couples TRBV11-2 to TRBJ2-2, with 9 nucleotides matching TRBD2. This CDR3 has 16 amino acids. CDR1 is SGHAT and CDR2 is FQNNGV in the germline V gene. Germline trimming cut 6 bases from V and 5 bases from J; bases unmatched to any gene: 10. This chain's CDR3 is CASSRTSDRTTGELFF. The CDR3 DNA sequence: TGTGCCAGCAGTAGGACTAGCGACCGAACAACCGGGGAGCTGTTTTTT.

This rearrangement joins TRBV9 to TRBJ1-4, with no clear D. CDR3 length: 13 residues. V was cut by 0 bases and J by 9 bases, with 9 bases left in between. Germline assignment: CDR1 SGDLS and CDR2 YYNGEE. In DNA, the CDR3 is TGTGCCAGCAGCGTAGAACCGGGGAAAAAACTGTTTTTT. Its translation: CASSVEPGKKLFF.

This chain joins TRBV19 and TRBJ2-3; D is unclear. The CDR3 has 14 residues. V lost 0 bases and J 5 bases, leaving 9 bases between the germline ends. Looked up from germline, CDR1 is LNHDA and CDR2 is SQIVND (reference sequence). The CDR3 spells CASSIDRTRDTQYF. CDR3 DNA sequence: TGTGCCAGTAGTATAGATAGGACGAGAGATACGCAGTATTTT.

A single count supports this clone. V usage is TRBV5-1 and J usage is TRBJ2-5; tentative D call: TRBD2 (7 bases). Trimming removed 4 bases from V and 2 bases from J, with 21 bases in between. The CDR3 is 17 amino acids. From germline, CDR1 is SGHRS and CDR2 YFSETQ. This CDR3 reads CASSPLSGRGMQETQYF. CDR3 nucleotides: TGCGCCAGCAGCCCTCTATCGGGGAGGGGGATGCAAGAGACCCAGTACTTC.

The chain has TRBV7-9 and TRBJ2-7; TRBD2 matches 8 bases. The CDR3 consists of 16 residues. With V trimmed by 1 base and J by 0 bases, 5 bases remained unmatched. CDR1 is SEHNR and CDR2 is FQNEAQ in the germline V gene (reference sequence). CDR3 region: CASSLEGGRSSYEQYF. Written as DNA, the CDR3 is TGTGCCAGCAGCTTAGAGGGCGGGAGGAGCTCCTACGAGCAGTACTTC.

This clone was picked up many times. The chain recombines TRBV11-2 with TRBJ1-2; D not resolved. In germline, CDR1 is SGHAT, CDR2 FQNNGV. CDR3 length: 16 amino acids. The V end was cut by 6 bases, the J end by 0 bases, with 17 bases between. For the CDR3, the DNA is TGTGCCAGCAGTAATCTGGTAACGCGGGCTAACTATGGCTACACCTTC. It is translated as CASSNLVTRANYGYTF.

This clone was seen a single time. This rearrangement joins TRBV7-2 to TRBJ2-3; 8 bases align to TRBD2. Germline loops: CDR1 SGHTA, CDR2 FQGNSA. The CDR3 is made up of 14 amino acids. V was pared by 2 bases and J by 3 bases, with 1 base of the junction left unmatched. CDR3 amino acids: CASSLSGRTDTQYF. The CDR3 DNA is TGTGCCAGCAGCTTAAGCGGGAGAACAGATACGCAGTATTTT.

The CDR3 sequence: CASSMGATEAFF. CDR3 in DNA: TGTGCCAGTAGTATGGGGGCTACTGAAGCTTTCTTT. The genes are TRBV19 and TRBJ1-1, with D maybe TRBD1 (6 bases). Germline loops: CDR1 LNHDA, CDR2 SQIVND (reference sequence). Between the trimmed V and J ends, which lost 3 bases and 5 bases, there was a span of 7 bases. This CDR3 spans 12 amino acids.

The chain carries TRBV12-3 or TRBV12-4 and TRBJ2-7, with TRBD1 identical over 8 bases. This CDR3 comprises 12 residues. V shed 6 bases and J 6 bases; nucleotides not matched to a gene: 4. Here the CDR3 DNA reads TGTGCCAGCAGCCGGACAGGGTTCGAGCAGTACTTC. Amino acid sequence: CASSRTGFEQYF.

V and J are TRBV7-2 and TRBJ2-2; D assignment may be TRBD1 or TRBD2 (5 bases each). CDR1 is SGHTA, CDR2 FQGNSA, per germline. Trimming took 5 bases from V and 1 from J, leaving 14 bases between them. This CDR3 contains 16 residues. The CDR3 DNA follows: TGTGCCAGCAGCCCCTTTGTGGGACGGAACACCGGGGAGCTGTTTTTT. Translated: CASSPFVGRNTGELFF.

This clone was found once. The DNA of the CDR3 is TGTGCCAGCAGCAGAGACAGGTTCTCTGGGGCCAACGTCCTGACTTTC. Translated: CASSRDRFSGANVLTF. J is TRBJ2-6 and V is TRBV28, with a possible D match to TRBD1 (6 bases). Germline V gene sequence: CDR1 MDHEN, CDR2 SYDVKM. This CDR3 has 16 amino acids. Trimming shortened V by 6 bases and J by 0 bases, and 12 bases separated the two germline ends.

Details on this clone: At the DNA level, this CDR3 is encoded by other sequences in the same sample as well. This sequence joins TRBV6-5 and TRBJ2-1; TRBD1 aligns across 7 bases. The trim removed 4 bases at V and 9 bases at J, leaving 3 bases unmatched. This CDR3 region has 12 residues. Germline V CDR1 and CDR2: MNHEY, SVGAGI. CDR3 DNA sequence: TGTGCCAGCAGTTCACAGGGGTCTGAGCAGTTCTTC. This sequence encodes CASSSQGSEQFF.

This sequence joins TRBV3-1 (or the pseudogene TRBV3-2) and TRBJ2-7; D unclear. This CDR3 is 15 amino acids long. Trimming cost V 0 bases and J 2 bases, with 11 bases left between them. Germline values: CDR1 LGHDT, CDR2 YNNKEL (reference sequence). CDR3 loop: CASSQDRQAAYEQYF. In DNA form, the CDR3 reads TGTGCCAGCAGCCAAGATCGCCAGGCCGCCTACGAGCAGTACTTC.

The CDR3 DNA reads as TGTGCCAGCAGCTTACAGCTGTATAATTCACCCCTCCACTTT. Amino acids: CASSLQLYNSPLHF. The chain carries TRBV7-2 and TRBJ1-6, with D unresolved. Looked up from germline, CDR1 is SGHTA and CDR2 is FQGNSA. The CDR3 is made up of 14 amino acids. Trimming took 2 bases from V and 4 from J, leaving 6 bases between them. The full variable domain, rest sourced from reference TRBV7-2 and TRBJ1-6, is GAGVSQSPSNKVTEKGKDVELRCDPISGHTALYWYRQSLGQGLEFLIYFQGNSAPDKSGLPSDRFSAERTGGSVSTLTIQRTQQEDSAVYLCASSLQLYNSPLHFGNGTRLTVT.

J is TRBJ2-3 and V is TRBV27, with 8 bases identical to TRBD2. Losses at the gene ends were 5 bases for V and 1 base for J; bases not matched to a gene: 11. The CDR3 is made up of 17 amino acids. Germline V lookup: CDR1 MNHEY, CDR2 SMNVEV (reference sequence). The CDR3 coding sequence is TGTGCCAGCAGTCCTATCTTTGTAGCGGGGCGCACAGATACGCAGTATTTT. This gives the protein CASSPIFVAGRTDTQYF.

This chain links TRBV30 with TRBJ2-5, with 11 bases lining up with TRBD1. This CDR3 is 14 amino acids long. J gave up 5 bases and V 1 base, and 3 bases lay outside the gene matches. In germline, CDR1 is GTSNPN, CDR2 SVGIG (reference sequence). Here the CDR3 DNA reads TGTGCCTGGAGTGGGACAGGGGGCAGGGAGACCCAGTACTTC. It codes for CAWSGTGGRETQYF.

DNA of the CDR3: TGTGCCAGCCAGTCGGCGGGGCCAGATACGCAGTATTTT. This gives the protein CASQSAGPDTQYF. The V gene is TRBV6-6, the J gene TRBJ2-3, with a tentative D call TRBD2 (6 bases). Germline V gene sequence: CDR1 MNHNY, CDR2 SVGAGI (reference sequence). This CDR3 spans 13 amino acids. Trimming removed 8 bases from V and 4 bases from J, with 13 bases in between.